This TCR beta chain was recovered during a study of naive and memory T cell subsets. Whole-study results and caveats: Naive repertoires, especially CD8, held a few larger clonotypes, possibly memory cells re-expressing CD45RA. There was no ground truth to check naive and memory subset results. A clonotype means one alpha or beta sequence, not an alpha/beta pair.

An equimolar mix of two oligonucleotides served as the beta constant-region primer for TRBC1 and TRBC2. The ligated cDNA underwent four PCR rounds using SP2 and nested alpha and beta constant-region primers. TCRdb itself ran the UMI-ligation and nested PCR reads through MiXCR, one entry per CDR3 protein. The sample holds about 150,000 distinct CDR3 sequences, 20% to 25% seen once. This clonotype showed up just a few times. Its antigen is currently unknown. This CDR3 has 14 amino acids. V lost 1 base and J lost 5, with 13 bases in between. Germline values: CDR1 SGHDT, CDR2 YYEEEE. The material sequenced was naive CD4+ T cells from blood. V usage is TRBV5-6 and J usage is TRBJ2-7; a possible D gene is TRBD1 (6 bases). The TCR was taken from a human donor in good health. Written as DNA, the CDR3 is TGTGCCAGCAGCTTGTGGGGGCACTGGAACGAGCAGTACTTC. Translation: CASSLWGHWNEQYF.